Each of the 20 T cell receptor beta chains below was sequenced from the same sample in a study of T cells in Graves' hyperthyroidism and ophthalmopathy. RNA transcripts served as the template for amplifying TCR beta CDR3 regions. In the first-round RT-PCR of the TCR CDR3, the HTBI primer set was used. TCRdb reprocessed the multiplex PCR reads via MiXCR and lists one record per CDR3 protein. The data hold over 500,000 distinct CDR3 sequences, with 14% observed a single time. The specimen was blood. These TCRs come from a woman aged 40-49 years with Graves' hyperthyroidism.

The rearrangement joins TRBV6-1 to TRBJ2-7; 8 bases are a match to TRBD2. The CDR3 is 15 amino acids. Looked up from germline, CDR1 is MNHNS and CDR2 is SASEGT. V shed 8 bases and J 1 base; nucleotides not matched to a gene: 10. CDR3 bases: TGTGCCAGCGTCCCTCCGGGGGGGCATTCCTACGAGCAGTACTTC. Its protein is CASVPPGGHSYEQYF.

The chain couples TRBV19 to TRBJ2-3; 8 bases agree with TRBD2. The CDR3 has 15 residues. Germline lookup yields CDR1 LNHDA and CDR2 SQIVND (reference sequence). The junction had 5 bases not matched to a gene; V was cut back by 6 bases and J by 0 bases. The CDR3 loop is CASRTSGSSTDTQYF. CDR3 bases: TGTGCCAGTAGAACCAGCGGGAGTAGCACAGATACGCAGTATTTT.

This clonotype was seen many times. V and J are TRBV12-3 or TRBV12-4 and TRBJ2-1, with 11 positions matching TRBD2. The CDR3 runs 13 residues. V dropped 8 bases and J dropped 7; count of bases not matched to a gene: 4. Here the CDR3 DNA reads TGTGCCAGCGAACGACTAGCGGGAAATGAGCAGTTCTTC. It encodes CASERLAGNEQFF.

This clonotype showed up many times. The chain is built from TRBV20-1 and TRBJ2-5; TRBD2 agrees at 9 bases. CDR3 length: 17 residues. The V segment lost 1 base and the J segment 5 bases; nucleotides outside the gene matches: 14. Germline CDR1 reads DFQATT; CDR2 reads SNEGSKA (reference sequence). Here the CDR3 DNA reads TGCAGTGCTAGAGTGGTTAGCGGGAGCGCATCGACGGAGACCCAGTACTTC. This translates into CSARVVSGSASTETQYF.

In its sample, this clonotype was seen many times. The chain is built from TRBV27 and TRBJ2-7, with TRBD1 matching over 9 bases. J gave up 6 bases and V 6 bases, and 9 bases lay outside the gene matches. The germline V gene encodes CDR1 MNHEY and CDR2 SMNVEV (reference sequence). CDR3 length: 14 residues. CDR3 nucleotides: TGTGCCAGCAGCCCGGTGGGACAGGGAGGCGAGCAGTACTTC. Protein product: CASSPVGQGGEQYF.

A note on this clonotype: No conserved phenylalanine or tryptophan is present at the end of the CDR3, so a read error is the likely explanation. V usage is TRBV9 and J usage is TRBJ2-1, with D unclear. CDR1 and CDR2 from the germline V gene are SGDLS and YYNGEE. Trimming removed 3 bases from V and 5 bases from J, with 12 bases in between. This CDR3 is built from 14 residues. CDR3 DNA sequence: TGTGCCAGCAGCGCCACAGATTTCAACAATGAGCAGTTCCTC. It encodes CASSATDFNNEQFL.

At least ten counts were recorded for this clonotype. The rearrangement joins TRBV7-9 to TRBJ2-1; TRBD1 might be the D (6 bases). The CDR3 runs to 15 residues. In germline, CDR1 is SEHNR, CDR2 FQNEAQ (reference sequence). V was shortened by 1 base and J by 7 bases, with 14 bases between the two germline ends. The CDR3 protein is CASSLEIARGNEQFF. CDR3 bases: TGTGCCAGCAGCTTAGAGATAGCGAGGGGGAATGAGCAGTTCTTC. Full variable domain (remainder filled in from reference TRBV7-9 and TRBJ2-1): DTGVSQNPRHKITKRGQNVTFRCDPISEHNRLYWYRQTLGQGPEFLTYFQNEAQLEKSRLLSDRFSAERPKGSFSTLEIQRTEQGDSAMYLCASSLEIARGNEQFFGPGTRLTVL.

Concerning this clonotype: One end of the junction fails to match germline, which may point to a read error. This chain connects TRBV5-5 to TRBJ1-1; possibly TRBD1 for D (5 bases). The germline CDR1 and CDR2 sequences are SGHKS and YYEKEE (reference sequence). This CDR3 comprises 17 residues. In DNA form, the CDR3 reads TGCGCCAGCAGCTTGGAGGGGACCTGGACCATGAACACTGAAGCTTTCTTT. Translated: CASSLEGTWTMNTEAFF.

This clonotype was seen ten or more times. This chain uses TRBV3-1 with TRBJ2-3; D gene unclear. CDR1 and CDR2 (germline): LGHDT, YNNKEL (reference sequence). CDR3 size: 12 residues. The V gene lost 3 bases and the J gene lost 4 bases, with 5 bases spanning the gap. In nucleotides, the CDR3 is TGTGCCAGCAGCCATCCAGCAGATACGCAGTATTTT. Translation: CASSHPADTQYF.

The rearrangement uses TRBV20-1 and TRBJ1-4; D might be TRBD1 (5 bases). The CDR3 totals 13 residues. The germline V and J ends were trimmed by 6 bases and 8 bases, with 16 bases remaining between them. Per the germline V gene, CDR1 is DFQATT and CDR2 is SNEGSKA (reference sequence). DNA of the CDR3: TGCAGTGCCGCCCGGGAAGGGACGGAAAAACTGTTTTTT. Protein product: CSAAREGTEKLFF.

V gene TRBV9 combines with J gene TRBJ2-1; 9 nucleotides agree with TRBD1. The CDR3 contains 15 residues. Germline CDR1 is SGDLS and CDR2 is YYNGEE. The trim removed 4 bases at V and 5 bases at J, leaving 7 bases unmatched. CDR3 protein: CASSRTGASNNEQFF. CDR3 coding DNA: TGTGCCAGCAGCCGGACAGGGGCCTCTAACAATGAGCAGTTCTTC.

This sequence joins TRBV19 and TRBJ1-1; unclear D gene. Germline CDR1 and CDR2: LNHDA and SQIVND (reference sequence). The CDR3 spans 13 residues. V shed 4 bases and J shed 6 bases, with 12 bases lying between them. This CDR3 reads CASSSLGIPEAFF. The DNA of the CDR3 is TGTGCCAGTAGTAGTTTGGGGATCCCTGAAGCTTTCTTT.

This clonotype was found many times. This chain uses TRBV5-1 with TRBJ2-5; weak D call: TRBD2 (5 bases). Germline V gene sequence: CDR1 SGHRS, CDR2 YFSETQ. The CDR3 runs 15 residues. V dropped 3 bases and J dropped 4 bases, with 16 bases sitting between them. CDR3 nucleotides: TGCGCCAGCAGCTCCGGAGGTAGCGTGGGAGAGACCCAGTACTTC. It encodes CASSSGGSVGETQYF.

This clonotype was recorded many times. J is TRBJ1-1 and V is TRBV30, with D unresolved. CDR1 is GTSNPN, CDR2 SVGIG, per germline (reference sequence). The CDR3 totals 14 residues. V was pared by 4 bases and J by 3 bases, with 15 bases between. CDR3 sequence: CAWTSSTSDTEAFF. The CDR3 region has the DNA TGTGCCTGGACATCCTCCACGTCGGACACTGAAGCTTTCTTT.

CDR3 amino acids: CASSDRGRTYNEQFF. The CDR3 DNA is TGTGCCAGCAGTGACCGCGGGAGAACCTACAATGAGCAGTTCTTC. The chain couples TRBV25-1 to TRBJ2-1; 7 bases agree with TRBD2. Germline lookup yields CDR1 MGHDK and CDR2 SYGVNS. The CDR3 has 15 residues. V trimming: 3 bases; J trimming: 2 bases; junction bases outside the gene matches: 4.

With respect to this clonotype: A much larger clone differs by one base, so this may be a read error. The CDR3 sequence is CASVEQLNTEAFF. The DNA of the CDR3 is TGTGCCAGCGTAGAACAGCTGAACACTGAAGCTTTCTTT. This rearrangement joins TRBV6-1 to TRBJ1-1, with unresolved D. The germline V and J ends were trimmed by 8 bases and 0 bases, with 10 bases remaining between them. Looked up from germline, CDR1 is MNHNS and CDR2 is SASEGT. The CDR3 runs 13 residues.

This clonotype showed up many times. The chain couples TRBV11-3 to TRBJ2-1; 11 nucleotides match TRBD2. The germline V gene encodes CDR1 SGHNT and CDR2 YENEEA. V gave up 5 bases and J gave up 6 bases; unmatched junction bases: 3. The CDR3 length is 14 residues. The CDR3 DNA follows: TGTGCCAGCAGCCAGGGACTAGCGGTCAATGAGCAGTTCTTC. As protein: CASSQGLAVNEQFF.

The gene calls are TRBV18 and TRBJ1-2, with 8 bases lining up with TRBD1. The CDR3 spans 18 residues. With 0 bases clipped from V and 4 bases from J, the junction kept 13 bases outside the gene matches. CDR1 and CDR2 (germline): KGHSH, LQKENI. In DNA, the CDR3 is TGTGCCAGCTCACCACCGTTTGTTCAGGGGGCGGGCCCCTATGGCTACACCTTC. Encoded protein: CASSPPFVQGAGPYGYTF.

V is TRBV12-3 or TRBV12-4 and J is TRBJ2-5, with 8 bases matching TRBD1. J lost 5 bases, V lost 9 bases, and 5 bases had no gene match. The CDR3 length is 12 residues. The CDR3: CASGAGGETQYF. The CDR3 DNA sequence: TGTGCCAGTGGGGCAGGGGGCGAGACCCAGTACTTC.

The rearrangement joins TRBV5-6 to TRBJ1-1; D is perhaps TRBD1 (6 bases). The CDR3 has 14 amino acids. Trimming took off 3 bases at V and 3 bases at J, with 12 bases between the two ends. Germline CDR1 reads SGHDT; CDR2 reads YYEEEE. The CDR3 protein is CASSCGQNDTEAFF. CDR3 DNA sequence: TGTGCCAGCAGCTGCGGACAGAATGACACTGAAGCTTTCTTT.